This TCR beta chain comes out of a study of cytomegalovirus exposure and HLA in healthy donors. This cohort consisted of healthy bone marrow donors. With 60 Vbeta and 13 Jbeta primers, the PCR was carried out. Method: immunoSEQ multiplex PCR; TCRdb's copy keeps in-frame clones and lacks some. The top ten hold around 1.6% of the sample, which has around 190,000 clones, around 88% seen once. The CDR3 sequence is 14 residues long. V lost 2 bases, J lost 5 bases, and 6 bases stayed unmatched. Germline CDR1 reads SGHRS; CDR2 reads YFSETQ. Sequencing was carried out using PBMCs. The clonotype originates from a man aged 40-49 years in good health and CMV-seropositive. The chain carries TRBV5-1 and TRBJ2-7; 8 positions match TRBD1. The chain's CDR3 is CASSFGGQGDEQYF. CDR3 nucleotide sequence: TGCGCCAGCAGCTTTGGTGGACAGGGAGACGAGCAGTACTTC.